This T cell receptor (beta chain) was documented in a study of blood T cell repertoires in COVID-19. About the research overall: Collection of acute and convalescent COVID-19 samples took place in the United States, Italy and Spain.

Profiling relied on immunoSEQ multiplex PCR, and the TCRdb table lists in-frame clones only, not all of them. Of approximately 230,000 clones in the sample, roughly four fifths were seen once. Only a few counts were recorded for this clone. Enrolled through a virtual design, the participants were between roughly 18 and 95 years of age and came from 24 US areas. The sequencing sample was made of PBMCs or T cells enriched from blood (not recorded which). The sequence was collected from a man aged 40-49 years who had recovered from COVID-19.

CDR3 in DNA: TGTGCCAGCAGCCAGATAGCGGGAGGGAACACCGGGGAGCTGTTTTTT. Amino acid sequence: CASSQIAGGNTGELFF. This chain joins TRBV11-3 and TRBJ2-2; TRBD2 matches at 10 bases. The germline V gene encodes CDR1 SGHNT and CDR2 YENEEA. This CDR3 comprises 16 residues. V lost 5 bases to trimming and J lost 1 base; unmatched junction nucleotides: 4. Supplemented by reference TRBV11-3 and TRBJ2-2, the full variable domain reads EAGVVQSPRYKIIEKKQPVAFWCNPISGHNTLYWYLQNLGQGPELLIRYENEEAVDDSQLPKDRFSAERLKGVDSTLKIQPAELGDSAVYLCASSQIAGGNTGELFFGEGSRLTVL.